Listed below are T cell receptor beta chains from one sample, sequenced in a study of blood T cell repertoires in COVID-19. This table comes from immunoSEQ multiplex PCR, and its TCRdb copy is limited to in-frame clones, with some not included. The table has 250,000 to 300,000 clones, roughly 86% seen once. The sample consisted of peripheral blood. The receptors derive from a woman between 25 and 40 years old with COVID-19, enrolled during active disease. The CDR3 runs from the conserved cysteine through the conserved F or W. D genes are given only for firm matches. Not every row has a clone size; where given, it reads once, few, many or a size class.

j_call | d_call | v_call | clone_size | cdr3_aa | cdr3_nt
TRBJ2-3 | TRBD1 | TRBV5-4 | - | CASSSRQGVDTQYF | TGTGCCAGCAGCTCAAGACAGGGGGTAGATACGCAGTATTTT
TRBJ2-1 | TRBD2 | TRBV6-5 | - | CASSSGLAGAAEQFF | TGTGCCAGCAGTTCGGGACTAGCGGGAGCGGCTGAGCAGTTCTTC
TRBJ2-1 | TRBD2 | TRBV7-2 | few | CASSLSPSGREFEQFF | TGTGCCAGCAGCTTATCTCCTTCTGGGCGGGAGTTTGAGCAGTTCTTC
TRBJ2-7 | - | TRBV18 | - | CASSPSPVVPYEQYF | TGTGCCAGCTCACCATCCCCAGTGGTCCCCTACGAGCAGTACTTC
TRBJ2-2 | - | TRBV7-2 | few | CASSPRQPGGELFF | TGTGCCAGCAGCCCCCGACAGCCTGGCGGGGAGCTGTTTTTT
TRBJ2-7 | TRBD1 | TRBV2 | - | CASRDRGYEQYF | TGTGCCAGCCGGGACAGGGGCTACGAGCAGTACTTC
TRBJ2-7 | - | TRBV3-1/TRBV3-2 | - | CASSITKSSSYEQYF | TGTGCCAGCAGCATAACTAAATCTAGCTCCTACGAGCAGTACTTC
TRBJ2-7 | - | TRBV24-1 | - | CATSSRGHEQYF | TGTGCCACCTCAAGCAGGGGCCACGAGCAGTACTTC
TRBJ2-7 | - | TRBV9 | - | CASSVGGQGYEQYF | TGTGCCAGCAGCGTCGGGGGGCAGGGCTACGAGCAGTACTTC
TRBJ2-2 | - | TRBV9 | once | CASSDSFLTGELFF | TGTGCCAGCAGCGACAGTTTCCTCACCGGGGAGCTGTTTTTT
TRBJ2-7 | TRBD2 | TRBV27 | - | CANSGFSYEQYF | TGTGCCAATAGCGGGTTCTCCTACGAGCAGTACTTC
TRBJ2-5 | TRBD1 | TRBV4-1 | - | CASSKSPGQGRWETQYF | TGCGCCAGCAGCAAATCCCCGGGACAGGGGCGATGGGAGACCCAGTACTTC
TRBJ1-5 | - | TRBV2 | - | CASSLALLKGDQPQHF | TGTGCCAGCAGTTTGGCCCTTCTAAAAGGGGATCAGCCCCAGCATTTT
TRBJ2-5 | TRBD1 | TRBV3-1/TRBV3-2 | - | CASSHRNPGGETQYF | TGTGCCAGCAGCCACCGAAATCCAGGGGGAGAGACCCAGTACTTC
TRBJ1-3 | - | TRBV23-1 | - | CASSQSASRSGNTIYF | TGCGCCAGCAGTCAATCCGCGTCCCGCTCTGGAAACACCATATATTTT
TRBJ1-4 | TRBD1 | TRBV19 | - | CASSRTGVREKLFF | TGTGCCAGTAGTAGGACAGGGGTTCGCGAAAAACTGTTTTTT
TRBJ2-7 | TRBD2 | TRBV19 | - | CASSTTSGGYEQYF | TGTGCCAGTAGTACGACTAGCGGGGGATACGAGCAGTACTTC